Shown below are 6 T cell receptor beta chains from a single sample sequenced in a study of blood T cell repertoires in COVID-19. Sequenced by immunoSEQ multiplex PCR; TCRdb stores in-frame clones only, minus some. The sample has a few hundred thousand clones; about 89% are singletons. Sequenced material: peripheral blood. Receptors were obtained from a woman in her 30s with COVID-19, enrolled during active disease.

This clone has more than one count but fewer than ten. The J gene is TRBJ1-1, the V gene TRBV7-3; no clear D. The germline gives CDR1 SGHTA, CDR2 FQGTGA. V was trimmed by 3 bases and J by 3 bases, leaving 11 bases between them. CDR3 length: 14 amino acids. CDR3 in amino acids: CASSLGGRDTEAFF. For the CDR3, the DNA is TGTGCCAGCAGCTTGGGAGGGAGGGACACTGAAGCTTTCTTT.

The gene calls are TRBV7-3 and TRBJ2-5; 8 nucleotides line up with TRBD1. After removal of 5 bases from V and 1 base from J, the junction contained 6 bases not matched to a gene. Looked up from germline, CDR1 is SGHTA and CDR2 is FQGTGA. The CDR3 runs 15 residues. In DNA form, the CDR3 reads TGTGCCAGCAGCGCTTCAGGGGGCCTCCAAGAGACCCAGTACTTC. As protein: CASSASGGLQETQYF.

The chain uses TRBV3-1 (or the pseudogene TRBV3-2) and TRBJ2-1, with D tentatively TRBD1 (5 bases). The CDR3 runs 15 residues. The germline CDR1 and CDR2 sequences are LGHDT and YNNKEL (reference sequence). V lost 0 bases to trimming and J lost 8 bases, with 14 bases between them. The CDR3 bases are TGTGCCAGCAGCCAAGATTCCGTAGGGGTCCATGAGCAGTTCTTC. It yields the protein CASSQDSVGVHEQFF.

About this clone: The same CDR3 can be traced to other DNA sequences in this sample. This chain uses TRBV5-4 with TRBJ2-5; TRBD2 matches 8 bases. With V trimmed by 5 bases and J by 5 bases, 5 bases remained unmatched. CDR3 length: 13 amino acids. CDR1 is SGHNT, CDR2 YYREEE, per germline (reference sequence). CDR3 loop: CASRSGGEETQYF. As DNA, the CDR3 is TGTGCCAGCAGGAGCGGGGGAGAGGAGACCCAGTACTTC. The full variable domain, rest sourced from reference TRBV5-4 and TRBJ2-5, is ETGVTQSPTHLIKTRGQQVTLRCSSQSGHNTVSWYQQALGQGPQFIFQYYREEENGRGNFPPRFSGLQFPNYSSELNVNALELDDSALYLCASRSGGEETQYFGPGTRLLVL.

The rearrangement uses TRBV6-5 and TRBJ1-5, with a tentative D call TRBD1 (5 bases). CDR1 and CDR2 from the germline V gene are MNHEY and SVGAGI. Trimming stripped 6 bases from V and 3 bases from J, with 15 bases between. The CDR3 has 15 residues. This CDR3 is CASRVTDALNQPQHF. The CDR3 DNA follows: TGTGCCAGCAGGGTGACAGACGCCCTCAATCAGCCCCAGCATTTT.

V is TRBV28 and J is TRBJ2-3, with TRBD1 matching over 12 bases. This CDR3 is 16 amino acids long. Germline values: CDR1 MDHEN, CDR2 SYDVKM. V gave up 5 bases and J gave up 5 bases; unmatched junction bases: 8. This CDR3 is CASSPRDRGLRDTQYF. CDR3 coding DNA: TGTGCCAGCAGTCCCCGGGACAGGGGGCTGAGAGATACGCAGTATTTT. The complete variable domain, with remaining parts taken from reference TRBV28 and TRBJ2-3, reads DVKVTQSSRYLVKRTGEKVFLECVQDMDHENMFWYRQDPGLGLRLIYFSYDVKMKEKGDIPEGYSVSREKKERFSLILESASTNQTSMYLCASSPRDRGLRDTQYFGPGTRLTVL.